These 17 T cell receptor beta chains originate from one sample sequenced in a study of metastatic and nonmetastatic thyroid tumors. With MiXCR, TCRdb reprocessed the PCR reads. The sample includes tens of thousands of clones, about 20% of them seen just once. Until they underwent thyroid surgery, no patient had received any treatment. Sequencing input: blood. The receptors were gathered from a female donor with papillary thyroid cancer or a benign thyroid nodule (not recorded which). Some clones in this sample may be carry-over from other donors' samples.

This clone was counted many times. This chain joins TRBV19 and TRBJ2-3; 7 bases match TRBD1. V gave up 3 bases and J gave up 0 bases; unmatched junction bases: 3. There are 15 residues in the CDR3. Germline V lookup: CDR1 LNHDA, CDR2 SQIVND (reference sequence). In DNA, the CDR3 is TGTGCCAGTAGTATGGGACAGAGGAGCACAGATACGCAGTATTTT. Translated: CASSMGQRSTDTQYF.

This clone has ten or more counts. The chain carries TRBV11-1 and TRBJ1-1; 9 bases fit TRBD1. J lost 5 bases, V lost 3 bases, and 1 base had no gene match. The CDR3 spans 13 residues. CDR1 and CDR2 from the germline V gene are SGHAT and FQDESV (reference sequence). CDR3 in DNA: TGTGCCAGCAGCTTCGGGACAGGGACTGAAGCTTTCTTT. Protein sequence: CASSFGTGTEAFF.

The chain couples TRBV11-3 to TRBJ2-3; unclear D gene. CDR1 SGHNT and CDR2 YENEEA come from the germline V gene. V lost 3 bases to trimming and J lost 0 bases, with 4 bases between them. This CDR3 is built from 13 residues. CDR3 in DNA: TGTGCCAGCAGCTTGCAGAGCACAGATACGCAGTATTTT. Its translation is CASSLQSTDTQYF.

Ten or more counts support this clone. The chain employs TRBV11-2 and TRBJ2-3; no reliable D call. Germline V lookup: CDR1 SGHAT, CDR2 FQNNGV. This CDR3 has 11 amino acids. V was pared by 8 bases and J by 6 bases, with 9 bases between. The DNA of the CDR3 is TGTGCCAGCGGACCGGGCGATACGCAGTATTTT. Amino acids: CASGPGDTQYF.

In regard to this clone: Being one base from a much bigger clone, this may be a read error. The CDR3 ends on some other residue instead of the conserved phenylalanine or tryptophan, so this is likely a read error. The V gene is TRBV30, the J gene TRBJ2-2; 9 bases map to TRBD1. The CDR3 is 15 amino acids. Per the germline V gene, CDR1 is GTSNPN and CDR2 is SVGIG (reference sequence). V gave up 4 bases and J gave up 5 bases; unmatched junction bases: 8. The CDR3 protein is CAWTSGTGWTGELFS. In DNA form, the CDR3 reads TGTGCCTGGACCTCCGGGACAGGGTGGACCGGGGAGCTGTTTTCT.

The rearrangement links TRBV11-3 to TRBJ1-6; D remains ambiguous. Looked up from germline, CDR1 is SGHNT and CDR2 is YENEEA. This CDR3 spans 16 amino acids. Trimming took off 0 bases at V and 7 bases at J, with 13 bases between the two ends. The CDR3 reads CASSLDRKGLNSPLHF. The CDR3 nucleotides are TGTGCCAGCAGCTTAGATCGGAAAGGGCTCAATTCACCCCTCCACTTT.

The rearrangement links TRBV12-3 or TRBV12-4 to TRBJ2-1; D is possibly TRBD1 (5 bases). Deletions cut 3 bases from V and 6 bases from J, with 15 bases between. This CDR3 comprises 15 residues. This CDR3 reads CASSFGRVLVNEQFF. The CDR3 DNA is TGTGCCAGCAGTTTTGGCAGGGTGCTGGTCAATGAGCAGTTCTTC.

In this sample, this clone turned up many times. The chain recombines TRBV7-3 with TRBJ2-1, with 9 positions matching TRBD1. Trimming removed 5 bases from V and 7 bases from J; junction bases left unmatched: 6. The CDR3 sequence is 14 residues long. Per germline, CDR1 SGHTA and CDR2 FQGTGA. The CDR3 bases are TGTGCCAGCAGCCCAGGGACAGGGAGTAATGAGCAGTTCTTC. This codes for CASSPGTGSNEQFF.

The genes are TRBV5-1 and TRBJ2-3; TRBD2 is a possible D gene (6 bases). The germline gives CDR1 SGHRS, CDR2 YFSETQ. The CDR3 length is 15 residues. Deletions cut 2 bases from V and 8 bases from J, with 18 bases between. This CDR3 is CASSLDASSEGTQYF. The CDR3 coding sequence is TGCGCCAGCAGCTTAGACGCCTCTAGCGAGGGTACGCAGTATTTT.

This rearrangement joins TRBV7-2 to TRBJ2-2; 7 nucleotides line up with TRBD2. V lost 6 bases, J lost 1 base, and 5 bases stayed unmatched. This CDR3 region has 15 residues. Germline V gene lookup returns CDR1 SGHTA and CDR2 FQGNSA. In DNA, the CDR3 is TGTGCCAGCAGATCCGGACTAGGGAACACCGGGGAGCTGTTTTTT. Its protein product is CASRSGLGNTGELFF.

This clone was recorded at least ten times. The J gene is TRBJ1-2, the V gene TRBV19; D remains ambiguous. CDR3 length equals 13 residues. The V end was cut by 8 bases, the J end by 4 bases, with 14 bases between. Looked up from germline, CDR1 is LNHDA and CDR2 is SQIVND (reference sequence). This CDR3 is CASLPAPGYGYTF. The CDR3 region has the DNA TGTGCCAGTCTCCCCGCGCCTGGCTATGGCTACACCTTC.

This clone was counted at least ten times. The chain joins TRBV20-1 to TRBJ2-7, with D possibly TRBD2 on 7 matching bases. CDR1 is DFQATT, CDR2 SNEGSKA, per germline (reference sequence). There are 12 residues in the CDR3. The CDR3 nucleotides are TGCGCATTAGGGGGGGAAGCCTACGAGCAGTACTTC. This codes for CALGGEAYEQYF.

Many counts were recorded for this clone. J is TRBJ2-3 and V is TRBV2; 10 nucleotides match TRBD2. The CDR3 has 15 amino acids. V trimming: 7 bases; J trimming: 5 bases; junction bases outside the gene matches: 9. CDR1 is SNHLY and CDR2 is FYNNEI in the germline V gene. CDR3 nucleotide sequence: TGTGCCAGCACCCTTGGCCTAGCGGGGGTAGATACGCAGTATTTT. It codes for CASTLGLAGVDTQYF.

Here the CDR3 reads CASSSRAGTYEQYF. CDR3 in DNA: TGTGCCAGCAGCTCCCGGGCTGGAACCTACGAGCAGTACTTC. The rearrangement joins TRBV13 to TRBJ2-7; D remains ambiguous. The CDR3 is 14 amino acids. Trimming took 4 bases from V and 2 from J, leaving 12 bases between them. CDR1 is PRHDT, CDR2 FYEKMQ, per germline (reference sequence).

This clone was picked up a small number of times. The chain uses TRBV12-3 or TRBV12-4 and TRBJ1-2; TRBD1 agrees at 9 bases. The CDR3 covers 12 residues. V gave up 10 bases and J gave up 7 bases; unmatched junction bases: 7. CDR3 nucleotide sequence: TGTGCCATCAGCGGGACAGGGTTTGGCTACACCTTC. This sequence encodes CAISGTGFGYTF.

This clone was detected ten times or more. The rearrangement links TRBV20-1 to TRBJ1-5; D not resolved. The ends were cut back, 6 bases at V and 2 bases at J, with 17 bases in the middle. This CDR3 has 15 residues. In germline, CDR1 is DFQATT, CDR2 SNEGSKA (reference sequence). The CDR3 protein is CSAPNRGFGNQPQHF. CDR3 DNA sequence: TGCAGTGCCCCCAATCGGGGTTTTGGCAATCAGCCCCAGCATTTT.

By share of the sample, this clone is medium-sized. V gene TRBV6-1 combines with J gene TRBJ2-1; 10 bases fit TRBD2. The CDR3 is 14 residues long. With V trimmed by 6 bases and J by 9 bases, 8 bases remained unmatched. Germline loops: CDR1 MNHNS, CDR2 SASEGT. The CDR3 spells CASSRTSGTSEQFF. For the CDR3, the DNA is TGTGCCAGCAGCCGAACTAGCGGGACCAGTGAGCAGTTCTTC.